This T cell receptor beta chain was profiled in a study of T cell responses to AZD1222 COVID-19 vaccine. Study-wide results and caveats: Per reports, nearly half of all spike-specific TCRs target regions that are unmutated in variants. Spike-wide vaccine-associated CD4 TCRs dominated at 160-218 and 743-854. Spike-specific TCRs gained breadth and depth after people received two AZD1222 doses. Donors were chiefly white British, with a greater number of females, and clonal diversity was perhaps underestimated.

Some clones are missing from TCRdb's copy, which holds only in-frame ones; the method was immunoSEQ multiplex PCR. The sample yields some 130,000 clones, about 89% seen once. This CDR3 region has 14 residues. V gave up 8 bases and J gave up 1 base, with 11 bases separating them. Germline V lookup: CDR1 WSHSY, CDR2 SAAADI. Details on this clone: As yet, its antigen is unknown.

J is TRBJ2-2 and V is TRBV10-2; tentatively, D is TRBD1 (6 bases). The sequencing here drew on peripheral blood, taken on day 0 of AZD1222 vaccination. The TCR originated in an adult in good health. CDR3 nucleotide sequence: TGCGCCAGCGGACTGACAGGGAACACCGGGGAGCTGTTTTTT. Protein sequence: CASGLTGNTGELFF.